Listed below are T cell receptor beta chains from one sample, sequenced in a study of cytomegalovirus exposure and HLA in healthy donors. Profiled with immunoSEQ multiplex PCR; TCRdb holds only in-frame clones, not every one. The sample yields fewer than 110,000 clones, 60% to 75% seen once. The specimen sequenced was PBMCs. The receptors shown here come from a man aged 50 to 60 in good health and CMV-seronegative. The CDR3 runs from the conserved cysteine through the conserved F or W. The order of the fields is CDR3 protein, CDR3 DNA, CDR3 length, J gene, D gene, V gene, clone size. A D gene is named only where the DNA matches it firmly. The listing skips clone size in some rows; elsewhere it reads once, few, many or a size class.

CDR3: CASSVEGQETQYF; DNA: TGTGCCAGCAGTGTCGAGGGCCAAGAGACCCAGTACTTC; length: 13; J: TRBJ2-5; D: .; V: TRBV2; size: .
CDR3: CASSRRVSAYEQYF; DNA: TGTGCCAGCAGTCGGCGTGTGTCAGCGTACGAGCAGTACTTC; length: 14; J: TRBJ2-7; D: .; V: TRBV28; size: .
CDR3: CASRRIDNTDTQYF; DNA: TGTGCCAGCAGAAGGATCGACAACACAGATACGCAGTATTTT; length: 14; J: TRBJ2-3; D: .; V: TRBV2; size: few
CDR3: CASSRRQDGGEAFF; DNA: TGCGCCAGCAGCCGCAGACAGGATGGGGGCGAAGCTTTCTTT; length: 14; J: TRBJ1-1; D: .; V: TRBV5-1; size: .
CDR3: CASSQVETIRSYGYTF; DNA: TGCGCCAGCAGCCAAGTGGAGACCATTCGGAGCTATGGCTACACCTTC; length: 16; J: TRBJ1-2; D: .; V: TRBV4-1; size: few
CDR3: CASSLDRDRTEAFF; DNA: TGTGCCAGCAGTTTAGACAGGGATAGAACTGAAGCTTTCTTT; length: 14; J: TRBJ1-1; D: TRBD1; V: TRBV27; size: .
CDR3: CASSSIGDMRYGYTF; DNA: TGTGCCAGCAGCTCGATCGGCGACATGAGATATGGCTACACCTTC; length: 15; J: TRBJ1-2; D: .; V: TRBV5-6; size: .
CDR3: CASSQLGASTDTQYF; DNA: TGTGCCAGCAGCCAATTAGGGGCCTCAACAGATACGCAGTATTTT; length: 15; J: TRBJ2-3; D: .; V: TRBV14; size: .
CDR3: CASSAHSKGGEEKLFF; DNA: TGTGCCAGCAGCGCCCATTCCAAAGGGGGCGAGGAAAAACTGTTTTTT; length: 16; J: TRBJ1-4; D: TRBD1; V: TRBV7-9; size: .
CDR3: CASSLIGGRPGADTQYF; DNA: TGTGCCAGCAGTTTAATCGGCGGGAGGCCCGGGGCAGATACGCAGTATTTT; length: 17; J: TRBJ2-3; D: TRBD2; V: TRBV28; size: .
CDR3: CASSLDRVRQPQHF; DNA: TGCGCCAGCAGCCTTGACAGGGTTCGTCAGCCCCAGCATTTT; length: 14; J: TRBJ1-5; D: TRBD1; V: TRBV4-3; size: .
CDR3: CASSLVGSQSTDTQYF; DNA: TGTGCCAGCAGTTTGGTCGGGAGTCAGAGCACAGATACGCAGTATTTT; length: 16; J: TRBJ2-3; D: .; V: TRBV2; size: .
CDR3: CASSSDSLPNTIYF; DNA: TGTGCCAGCAGCTCGGACAGTCTACCAAACACCATATATTTT; length: 14; J: TRBJ1-3; D: .; V: TRBV5-4; size: .
CDR3: CSAVAGVVNTGELFF; DNA: TGCAGCGCGGTAGCGGGAGTGGTGAACACCGGGGAGCTGTTTTTT; length: 15; J: TRBJ2-2; D: TRBD2; V: TRBV29-1; size: .
CDR3: CASSQDSSRYEQYF; DNA: TGTGCCAGCAGCCAAGATTCATCTAGGTACGAGCAGTACTTC; length: 14; J: TRBJ2-7; D: .; V: TRBV4-2; size: .
CDR3: CSVAPQILTSGATDTQYF; DNA: TGCAGCGTTGCTCCCCAAATTCTTACTAGCGGGGCCACAGATACGCAGTATTTT; length: 18; J: TRBJ2-3; D: TRBD2; V: TRBV29-1; size: many
CDR3: CASSPAPAGGTEAFF; DNA: TGCGCCAGCAGCCCGGCCCCCGCGGGTGGCACTGAAGCTTTCTTT; length: 15; J: TRBJ1-1; D: .; V: TRBV4-3; size: .
CDR3: CASSPLGGPYEQYF; DNA: TGTGCCAGCAGCCCCCTGGGGGGACCCTACGAGCAGTACTTC; length: 14; J: TRBJ2-7; D: .; V: TRBV7-2; size: .
CDR3: CASSRDRRGNQPQHF; DNA: TGTGCCAGCTCGAGGGATAGGAGGGGCAATCAGCCCCAGCATTTT; length: 15; J: TRBJ1-5; D: .; V: TRBV2; size: .
CDR3: CASSTSGGPNTGELFF; DNA: TGTGCCAGCAGCACCTCGGGGGGGCCGAACACCGGGGAGCTGTTTTTT; length: 16; J: TRBJ2-2; D: TRBD2; V: TRBV7-3; size: few
CDR3: CASSQDISGGFNEQFF; DNA: TGTGCCAGCAGCCAAGATATCAGCGGGGGGTTCAATGAGCAGTTCTTC; length: 16; J: TRBJ2-1; D: TRBD2; V: TRBV14; size: .
CDR3: CASSLAGQGWQTQYF; DNA: TGTGCCAGCAGCTTAGCGGGACAGGGATGGCAGACCCAGTACTTC; length: 15; J: TRBJ2-5; D: TRBD1; V: TRBV7-2; size: .